This TCR beta chain came from a study of blood T cell repertoires in COVID-19. Study-wide background: Sources were T cells, B-cell-depleted T cells, or PBMCs; the material itself was cDNA or gDNA.

Per the authors' pipeline: Amplification from reference gene primers served as the basis for estimated nucleated cell counts. The method was immunoSEQ multiplex PCR; TCRdb's version includes in-frame clones alone and lacks a portion of them. V, J and clone size derive from that table, while D and trimming were established from the DNA sequence. The sample contains about 170,000 clones, 80% to 90% of which appear only once. Losses at the gene ends were 6 bases for V and 6 bases for J; bases not matched to a gene: 9. Germline-derived CDR1 and CDR2 are SNHLY and FYNNEI. This CDR3 is 14 amino acids long.

The source is a woman of 80 years or more with COVID-19, enrolled during active disease. The source material was peripheral blood. The chain joins TRBV2 to TRBJ2-7; 9 bases align to TRBD2. The CDR3 loop is CASSAGTSPREQYF. CDR3 sequence (DNA): TGTGCCAGCAGCGCCGGGACTAGCCCTCGCGAGCAGTACTTC.